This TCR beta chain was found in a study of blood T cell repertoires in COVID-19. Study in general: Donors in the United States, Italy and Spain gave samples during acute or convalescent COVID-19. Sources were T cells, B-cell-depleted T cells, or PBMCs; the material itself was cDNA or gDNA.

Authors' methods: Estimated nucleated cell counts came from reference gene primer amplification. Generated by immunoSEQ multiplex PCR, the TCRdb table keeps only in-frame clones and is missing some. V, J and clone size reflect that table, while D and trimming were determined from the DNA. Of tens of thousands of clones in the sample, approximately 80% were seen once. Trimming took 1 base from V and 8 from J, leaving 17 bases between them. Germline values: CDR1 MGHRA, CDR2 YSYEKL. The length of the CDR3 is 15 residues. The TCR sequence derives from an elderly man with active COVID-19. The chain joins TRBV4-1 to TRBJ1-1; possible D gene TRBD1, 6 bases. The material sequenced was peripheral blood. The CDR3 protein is CASSQAARGGSEAFF. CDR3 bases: TGCGCCAGCAGCCAAGCGGCCCGGGGGGGCAGCGAAGCTTTCTTT.